Given below is one T cell receptor (beta chain) in context. Its specificity is unknown. The V end lost 6 bases, the J end lost 1 base, and 9 bases lay between the germline ends. The CDR3 runs 14 residues. The germline gives CDR1 SGHNT, CDR2 YENEEA. Running of the v3.0 immunoSEQ assay took place at survey level. Measured with immunoSEQ multiplex PCR; TCRdb has only the in-frame clones, and not every one. Of tens of thousands of clones listed, about four fifths are singletons. Without exception, participants with HIV were treated in the United States. The data stem from a study of long-term antiretroviral therapy in people with HIV. General study points: Regardless of time point, clones expanded before ART dominated the repertoire. ART adherence, viral resistance and therapy changes went undocumented. Controls had broader CDR3 length ranges than HIV repertoires did.

This specimen was unsorted PBMCs, taken 1.5 years after starting antiretroviral therapy. The V and J genes are TRBV11-3 and TRBJ2-2; D not resolved. This clonotype originated in a man aged 25 to 45 with HIV. The CDR3 sequence is CASRLRRNTGELFF. In DNA form, the CDR3 reads TGTGCCAGCAGGCTACGCCGGAACACCGGGGAGCTGTTTTTT.